A selection of T cell receptor beta chains follows, all from one sample in a study of shared clonotypes between healthy human individuals. Sequencing used immunoSEQ multiplex PCR; TCRdb keeps in-frame clones, though not all of them. The sample lists about 460,000 clones; about 74% were seen once. The material sequenced was PBMCs. Receptor source: a woman aged 40 to 50 in good health. Some clones in this sample may be carry-over from other donors' samples. Each CDR3 is given with its conserved first and last residue. The order of the fields is clone size, V gene, J gene, D gene, CDR3 protein, CDR3 DNA. A D gene is named only where the DNA matches it firmly. The listing skips clone size in some rows; elsewhere it reads once, few, many or a size class.

>.|TRBV4-3|TRBJ1-2|.
CASSHAPPRAWGYTF
TGCGCCAGCAGCCACGCCCCGCCCCGGGCTTGGGGCTACACCTTC
>many|TRBV29-1|TRBJ1-2|.
CSVEEGAVGYTF
TGCAGCGTTGAAGAGGGGGCGGTAGGCTACACCTTC
>.|TRBV28|TRBJ1-5|.
CASKGGGNQPQHF
TGTGCCAGCAAGGGTGGTGGCAATCAGCCCCAGCATTTT
>.|TRBV5-1|TRBJ2-6|.
CASSLESSGANVLTF
TGCGCCAGCAGCTTGGAAAGCTCTGGGGCCAACGTCCTGACTTTC
>.|TRBV18|TRBJ2-5|TRBD1
CASSLGTGALLETQYF
TGTGCCAGCTCACTAGGGACAGGAGCCCTCCTTGAGACCCAGTACTTC
>.|TRBV6-1|TRBJ2-7|.
CAGSPLVGVYEQYF
TGTGCCGGATCTCCACTAGTCGGAGTGTACGAGCAGTACTTC
>once|TRBV4-1|TRBJ2-7|TRBD2
CASSQGTSGTFEQYF
TGCGCCAGCAGCCAAGGGACTAGCGGCACCTTTGAGCAGTACTTC
>.|TRBV9|TRBJ2-7|TRBD2
CASSVAPGSSGSSYEQYF
TGTGCCAGCAGCGTAGCCCCCGGGTCTAGCGGGAGCTCCTACGAGCAGTACTTC
>.|TRBV15|TRBJ2-7|TRBD2
CATSSHSGRAAEQYF
TGTGCCACCAGCAGTCATAGCGGGAGGGCCGCCGAGCAGTACTTC
>.|TRBV10-3|TRBJ2-1|.
CAISGSGDRYNEQFF
TGTGCCATCAGTGGAAGCGGAGATCGGTACAATGAGCAGTTCTTC
>.|TRBV7-2|TRBJ2-1|.
CASSLLAPYYEQFF
TGTGCCAGCAGCTTACTGGCCCCCTACTATGAGCAGTTCTTC
>.|TRBV30|TRBJ1-1|.
CAWSKDTNTEAFF
TGTGCCTGGAGTAAAGACACTAACACTGAAGCTTTCTTT
>.|TRBV9|TRBJ1-1|TRBD1
CASSVTGGNTEAFF
TGTGCCAGCAGCGTAACAGGGGGCAACACTGAAGCTTTCTTT
>.|TRBV30|TRBJ1-5|.
CAWSGRDNQPQHF
TGTGCCTGGAGTGGACGCGATAATCAGCCCCAGCATTTT
>.|TRBV5-1|TRBJ2-1|.
CASSLGQTYNEQFF
TGCGCCAGCAGCTTAGGACAAACCTACAATGAGCAGTTCTTC
>.|TRBV11-2|TRBJ2-1|.
CASSEWGVEQFF
TGTGCCAGCAGCGAATGGGGGGTTGAGCAGTTCTTC
>.|TRBV4-3|TRBJ2-3|TRBD2
CASSPGPGTRADTQYF
TGCGCCAGCAGCCCAGGACCCGGGACTAGAGCAGATACGCAGTATTTT
>.|TRBV7-2|TRBJ2-2|.
CASSLPGRGAGELFF
TGTGCCAGCAGCCTACCGGGGAGAGGGGCCGGGGAGCTGTTTTTT
>.|TRBV30|TRBJ2-6|.
CAWRRQGLAGANVLTF
TGTGCCTGGCGGCGACAGGGACTTGCTGGGGCCAACGTCCTGACTTTC
>.|TRBV12-5|TRBJ2-3|.
CASGLDLGRLSDTQYF
TGTGCTAGTGGTTTGGATCTAGGACGCCTTTCAGATACGCAGTATTTT
>.|TRBV25-1|TRBJ2-2|.
CASSDPGQAGELFF
TGTGCCAGCAGTGACCCGGGACAAGCCGGGGAGCTGTTTTTT
>.|TRBV4-2|TRBJ2-2|.
CASSQDREPGELFF
TGTGCCAGCAGCCAAGACAGGGAGCCCGGGGAGCTGTTTTTT
>.|TRBV19|TRBJ1-2|TRBD1
CASSIGRGQVNYGYTF
TGTGCCAGTAGTATAGGGAGGGGGCAGGTCAACTATGGCTACACCTTC
>once|TRBV5-6|TRBJ2-7|.
CASSLPQSYEQYF
TGTGCCAGCAGCTTGCCTCAATCCTACGAGCAGTACTTC
>.|TRBV9|TRBJ1-1|TRBD1
CASSVGQGASIMNTEAFF
TGTGCCAGCAGCGTGGGACAGGGGGCTTCCATTATGAACACTGAAGCTTTCTTT
>.|TRBV28|TRBJ2-7|.
CASSLISRGVNYF
TGTGCCAGCAGTCTGATCTCCAGGGGAGTGAATTACTTC
>.|TRBV7-2|TRBJ1-1|.
CASSPTPQSYLMAFF
TGTGCCAGCAGCCCGACCCCTCAATCTTACCTGATGGCTTTCTTT